This T cell receptor beta chain was identified during a study of regulatory T cells in long-lasting Graves disease. Library construction for TCR beta used iRepertoire HTBI primers and Arm-PCR of CDR3 regions. One entry per CDR3 protein, called by TCRdb with MiXCR from the multiplex PCR reads. The data show about 540,000 distinct CDR3 sequences, roughly 14% seen once. Time point of the sample: newly diagnosed GD, antithyroid drugs for less than 3 months. Preparation of the TCR library used RNA extracted from PBMCs. A volume of approximately 9.8 milliliters of peripheral blood was collected in EDTA tubes. Study results and caveats: Persistent patients shared more public clonotypes (2,741) than newly diagnosed patients (about 1,000).

V lost 7 bases, J lost 8 bases, and 14 bases lay in between. This CDR3 has 12 amino acids. The table lists this clonotype with many counts. Its antigen remains unidentified. The same sample was also studied in work on T cells in Graves' hyperthyroidism and ophthalmopathy. That work states: The HTBI set primed first-round TCR CDR3 RT-PCR.

The chain has TRBV12-3 or TRBV12-4 and TRBJ1-2; D is uncertain. The TCR comes from a man aged 30 to 45 with Graves disease. Here the sequenced sample was peripheral blood mononuclear cells (PBMCs), taken at new diagnosis, from a patient treated with antithyroid drugs. This CDR3 reads CASTRGGRGYTF. The CDR3 region has the DNA TGTGCCAGCACCCGAGGAGGGCGAGGCTACACCTTC.